This T cell receptor beta chain was observed in a study of PD-1 blockade in classical Hodgkin lymphoma. Study-wide results and limits: Significantly greater TCR diversity emerged by C4D1 in CD4+ cells but not CD8+ cells.

Some clones are missing from TCRdb's copy, which holds only in-frame ones; the method was immunoSEQ multiplex PCR. The sample records around 100,000 clones, around 89% being singletons. This clone was detected only a few times. Its antigen is not identified. Every patient relapsed after autologous stem cell transplantation, and brentuximab vedotin exposure varied. The sequence came from a human donor with classical Hodgkin lymphoma. The material sequenced was peripheral blood mononuclear cells (PBMCs), taken before the second cycle of nivolumab.

The CDR3 here is CASRDEGRTASTF. CDR3 bases: TGTGCCAGCAGAGATGAGGGGCGGACAGCCTCCACCTTC. The rearrangement uses TRBV6-1 and TRBJ1-2, with D possibly matching TRBD1 (6 bases). The V gene's germline CDR1 is MNHNS and CDR2 SASEGT. Trimming took off 6 bases at V and 13 bases at J, with 21 bases between the two ends. The CDR3 sequence is 13 residues long.